These 18 T cell receptor beta chains share one sample of origin, sequenced in a study of blood T cell repertoires in COVID-19. Profiling relied on immunoSEQ multiplex PCR, and the TCRdb table lists in-frame clones only, not all of them. Altogether just over 150,000 clones are present, about 92% being singletons, with the ten largest covering about 4.8%. Source material: peripheral blood. These receptors were taken from a man between 25 and 39 years old with COVID-19, enrolled during active disease.

The V and J genes are TRBV7-3 and TRBJ1-2, with 8 bases lining up with TRBD1. V gave up 5 bases and J gave up 2 bases; unmatched junction bases: 10. The CDR3 has 16 residues. From germline, CDR1 is SGHTA and CDR2 FQGTGA. The CDR3 bases are TGTGCCAGCAGCGCACCCAGGACAGGGAGGAACTATGGCTACACCTTC. This translates into CASSAPRTGRNYGYTF.

The CDR3 sequence: CASSLGQVAYEQYF. The CDR3 DNA is TGCGCCAGCAGCTTGGGACAGGTAGCCTACGAGCAGTACTTC. The chain is built from TRBV5-1 and TRBJ2-7; D possibly corresponds to TRBD1 (6 bases). The V end was cut by 0 bases, the J end by 2 bases, with 9 bases between. CDR3 length equals 14 residues. Germline CDR1 and CDR2: SGHRS and YFSETQ.

Regarding this clone: Other DNA sequences in the sample encode the same CDR3. The V call is TRBV7-3, the J call TRBJ2-3; no reliable D call. The CDR3 covers 14 residues. Germline V lookup: CDR1 SGHTA, CDR2 FQGTGA. Trimming shortened V by 0 bases and J by 2 bases, and 6 bases separated the two germline ends. The CDR3 coding sequence is TGTGCCAGCAGCTTAACCTCTCCCACAGATACGCAGTATTTT. Its protein product is CASSLTSPTDTQYF.

The chain uses TRBV28 and TRBJ2-4; D is possibly TRBD1 (5 bases). CDR1 is MDHEN, CDR2 SYDVKM, per germline. The CDR3 contains 14 residues. Trimming removed 8 bases from V and 0 bases from J, with 11 bases in between. DNA of the CDR3: TGTGCCAGCGAAGGGGCTCTAGCCAAAAACATTCAGTACTTC. Protein sequence: CASEGALAKNIQYF.

CDR3 nucleotide sequence: TGTGCCAGCAGCCGTAGCGGGGGTGCCTACGAGCAGTACTTC. This encodes CASSRSGGAYEQYF. The chain links TRBV7-6 to TRBJ2-7; 9 bases agree with TRBD2. V was clipped by 5 bases and J by 2 bases; unmatched bases: 4. The CDR3 sequence is 14 residues long. CDR1 and CDR2 from the germline V gene are SGHVS and FNYEAQ.

The chain recombines TRBV5-4 with TRBJ2-7; the match to TRBD2 covers 7 bases. The CDR3 is made up of 15 amino acids. The germline V gene encodes CDR1 SGHNT and CDR2 YYREEE (reference sequence). J lost 2 bases, V lost 5 bases, and 10 bases had no gene match. The CDR3 DNA follows: TGTGCCAGCAGAACCTGGGCGGGGGTCCCCTACGAGCAGTACTTC. Translating gives CASRTWAGVPYEQYF.

The CDR3 sequence is CASTLPGGEVGTDTQYF. CDR3 bases: TGTGCCAGCACCCTCCCTGGGGGGGAGGTCGGCACAGATACGCAGTATTTT. The chain links TRBV7-9 to TRBJ2-3, with 7 bases fitting TRBD2. This CDR3 has 17 residues. Trimming cost V 7 bases and J 1 base; bases outside gene matches: 14. In germline, CDR1 is SEHNR, CDR2 FQNEAQ (reference sequence).

The rearrangement links TRBV11-2 to TRBJ1-6; D unclear. Germline V gives CDR1 SGHAT, CDR2 FQNNGV. Trimming shortened V by 0 bases and J by 9 bases, and 3 bases separated the two germline ends. The CDR3 covers 12 residues. CDR3 DNA sequence: TGTGCCAGCAGCTTAGATCTTTCACCCCTCCACTTT. Its translation is CASSLDLSPLHF.

This clone occurred once. The chain combines TRBV5-1 with TRBJ2-5, with 11 bases fitting TRBD1. With V trimmed by 4 bases and J by 0 bases, 5 bases remained unmatched. The germline CDR1 and CDR2 sequences are SGHRS and YFSETQ. The CDR3 covers 16 residues. As DNA, the CDR3 is TGCGCCAGCAGCCCAGGGACAGGGGGGTACCAAGAGACCCAGTACTTC. It yields the protein CASSPGTGGYQETQYF.

V gene TRBV6-5 combines with J gene TRBJ1-1; 7 bases match TRBD1. Germline V lookup: CDR1 MNHEY, CDR2 SVGAGI. CDR3 size: 15 residues. Trimming at V came to 2 bases and at J to 9 bases, leaving 12 bases not matched to a gene. CDR3 DNA sequence: TGTGCCAGCAGTTACGATAGACAGGGAAGGGGACAAGCTTTCTTT. Translating it yields CASSYDRQGRGQAFF.

The V gene is TRBV18, the J gene TRBJ1-2; D not resolved. V lost 3 bases and J 4 bases, leaving 9 bases between the germline ends. Germline CDR1 is KGHSH and CDR2 is LQKENI. The CDR3 has 13 residues. The CDR3: CASSPDTFYGYTF. The CDR3 DNA sequence: TGTGCCAGCTCACCCGACACCTTCTATGGCTACACCTTC.

The chain uses TRBV5-5 and TRBJ2-3; 13 positions match TRBD2. CDR3 length equals 16 residues. J was trimmed by 0 bases and V by 6 bases; bases with no gene match: 4. CDR1 is SGHKS, CDR2 YYEKEE, per germline (reference sequence). This chain's CDR3 is CASTGLAGVSTDTQYF. In DNA form, the CDR3 reads TGTGCCAGCACCGGACTAGCGGGGGTTAGCACAGATACGCAGTATTTT.

The chain has TRBV18 and TRBJ1-1; perhaps TRBD1 as D (6 bases). Trimming removed 4 bases from V and 5 bases from J, with 11 bases in between. CDR1 is KGHSH, CDR2 LQKENI, per germline. CDR3 length: 13 amino acids. The CDR3 region has the DNA TGTGCCAGCTCACAGGGGGTTTTAACTGAAGCTTTCTTT. It is translated as CASSQGVLTEAFF.

This chain uses TRBV27 with TRBJ2-7; tentatively, D is TRBD1 (6 bases). The germline V gene encodes CDR1 MNHEY and CDR2 SMNVEV (reference sequence). This CDR3 is 15 amino acids long. Trimming stripped 5 bases from V and 2 bases from J, with 16 bases between. CDR3 in DNA: TGTGCCAGCAGTACCCGCCGACAGGTAGCCTACGAGCAGTACTTC. Its protein is CASSTRRQVAYEQYF.

The V gene is TRBV4-3, the J gene TRBJ2-2; no clear D gene. The V gene lost 0 bases and the J gene lost 5 bases, with 10 bases spanning the gap. There are 15 residues in the CDR3. The V gene's germline CDR1 is LGHNA and CDR2 YSLEER. CDR3 DNA: TGCGCCAGCAGCCAAGATACTCCTTGGACCGGGGAGCTGTTTTTT. It translates to CASSQDTPWTGELFF.

The chain joins TRBV7-2 to TRBJ2-7; 11 positions match TRBD1. Looked up from germline, CDR1 is SGHTA and CDR2 is FQGNSA. The CDR3 totals 14 residues. V lost 4 bases to trimming and J lost 6 bases; unmatched junction nucleotides: 5. CDR3 nucleotide sequence: TGTGCCAGCAGCTCGGGACAGGGGGGACTCGAGCAGTACTTC. Translating it yields CASSSGQGGLEQYF. Filled out from reference TRBV7-2 and TRBJ2-7, the complete variable domain reads GAGVSQSPSNKVTEKGKDVELRCDPISGHTALYWYRQSLGQGLEFLIYFQGNSAPDKSGLPSDRFSAERTGGSVSTLTIQRTQQEDSAVYLCASSSGQGGLEQYFGPGTRLTVT.

CDR3 in DNA: TGTGCCAGCGAGGCTGGCTATGGCTACACCTTC. This codes for CASEAGYGYTF. V and J are TRBV12-3 or TRBV12-4 and TRBJ1-2; no clear D gene. The CDR3 totals 11 residues. Trimming removed 8 bases from V and 4 bases from J, with 8 bases in between.

The chain recombines TRBV9 with TRBJ2-3; tentative D call: TRBD2 (5 bases). From germline, CDR1 is SGDLS and CDR2 YYNGEE. Trimming removed 0 bases at V and 0 bases at J, with 8 bases between. The CDR3 has 15 amino acids. The CDR3 sequence: CASSVVATSTDTQYF. CDR3 DNA sequence: TGTGCCAGCAGCGTAGTAGCGACTAGCACAGATACGCAGTATTTT.